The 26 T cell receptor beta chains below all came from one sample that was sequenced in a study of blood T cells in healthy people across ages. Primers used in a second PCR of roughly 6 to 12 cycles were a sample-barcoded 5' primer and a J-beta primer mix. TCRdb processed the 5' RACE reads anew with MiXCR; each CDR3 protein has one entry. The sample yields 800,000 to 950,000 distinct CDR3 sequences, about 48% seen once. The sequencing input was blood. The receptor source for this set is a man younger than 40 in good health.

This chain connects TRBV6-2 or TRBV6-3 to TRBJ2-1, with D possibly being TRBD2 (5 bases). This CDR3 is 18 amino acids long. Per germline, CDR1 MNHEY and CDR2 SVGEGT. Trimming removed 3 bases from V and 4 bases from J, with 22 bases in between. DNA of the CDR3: TGTGCCAGCAGTTATGGCGGGCCAACCCAACATCAGTACAATGAGCAGTTCTTC. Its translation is CASSYGGPTQHQYNEQFF.

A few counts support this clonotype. CDR3 DNA: TGCAGTGCTAGGTGGCGAGGCTCGCGCTCCTACGAGCAGTACTTC. This gives the protein CSARWRGSRSYEQYF. This sequence joins TRBV20-1 and TRBJ2-7; the D is unclear. Germline V gives CDR1 DFQATT, CDR2 SNEGSKA (reference sequence). With 3 bases removed from V and 0 bases from J, the gap between germline ends came to 15 bases. CDR3 size: 15 residues.

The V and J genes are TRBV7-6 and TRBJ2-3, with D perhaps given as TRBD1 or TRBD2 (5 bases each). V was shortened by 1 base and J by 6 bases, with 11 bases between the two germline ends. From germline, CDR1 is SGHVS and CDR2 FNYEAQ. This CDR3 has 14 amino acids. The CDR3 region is CASSLGGAEDTQYF. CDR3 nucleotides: TGTGCCAGCAGCTTAGGAGGGGCCGAGGATACGCAGTATTTT.

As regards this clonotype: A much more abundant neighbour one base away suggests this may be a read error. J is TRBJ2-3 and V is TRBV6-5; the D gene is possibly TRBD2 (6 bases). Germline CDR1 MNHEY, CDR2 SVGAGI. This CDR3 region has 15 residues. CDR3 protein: CASRRSGTSTDMQYF. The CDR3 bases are TGTGCCAGCAGACGTAGCGGAACTAGCACAGATATGCAGTATTTT.

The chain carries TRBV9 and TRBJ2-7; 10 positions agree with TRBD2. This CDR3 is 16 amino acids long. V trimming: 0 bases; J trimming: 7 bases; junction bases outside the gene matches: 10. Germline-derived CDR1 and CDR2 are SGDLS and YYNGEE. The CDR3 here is CASSVVAGGSYNEQYF. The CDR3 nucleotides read TGTGCCAGCAGCGTAGTAGCGGGGGGTTCCTACAATGAGCAGTACTTC.

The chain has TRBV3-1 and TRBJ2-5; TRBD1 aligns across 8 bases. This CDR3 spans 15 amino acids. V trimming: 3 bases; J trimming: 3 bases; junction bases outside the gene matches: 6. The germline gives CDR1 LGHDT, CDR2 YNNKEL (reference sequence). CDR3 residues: CASSQAGGSEETQYF. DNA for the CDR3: TGTGCCAGCAGCCAGGCAGGGGGCTCCGAAGAGACCCAGTACTTC.

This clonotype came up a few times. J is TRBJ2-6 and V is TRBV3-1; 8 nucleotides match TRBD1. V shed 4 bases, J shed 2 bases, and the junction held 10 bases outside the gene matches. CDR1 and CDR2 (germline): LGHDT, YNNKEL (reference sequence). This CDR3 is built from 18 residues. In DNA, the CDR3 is TGTGCCAGCAGCCCCTATACTAGCAGGGGGCCTGGGGCCAACGTCCTGACTTTC. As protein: CASSPYTSRGPGANVLTF.

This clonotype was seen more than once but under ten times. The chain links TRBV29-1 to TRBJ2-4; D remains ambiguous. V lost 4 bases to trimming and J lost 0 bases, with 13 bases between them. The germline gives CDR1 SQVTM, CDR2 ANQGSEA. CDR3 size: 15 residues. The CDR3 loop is CSVVREILAKNIQYF. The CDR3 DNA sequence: TGCAGCGTTGTACGAGAAATACTAGCCAAAAACATTCAGTACTTC.

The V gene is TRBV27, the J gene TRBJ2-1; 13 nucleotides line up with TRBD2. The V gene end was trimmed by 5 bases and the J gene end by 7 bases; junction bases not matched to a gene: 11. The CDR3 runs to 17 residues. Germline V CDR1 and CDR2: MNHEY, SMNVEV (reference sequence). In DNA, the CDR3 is TGTGCCAGCAGTCCTTACGGACTAGCGGGGGAAAAAAATGAGCAGTTCTTC. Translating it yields CASSPYGLAGEKNEQFF.

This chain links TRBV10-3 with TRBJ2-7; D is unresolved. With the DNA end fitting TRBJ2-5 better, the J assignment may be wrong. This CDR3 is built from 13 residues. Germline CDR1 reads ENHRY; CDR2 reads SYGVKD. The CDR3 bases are TGTGCCATCAGTGAGTCGGGGTCGGAGACCCAGTACTTC. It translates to CAISESGSETQYF.

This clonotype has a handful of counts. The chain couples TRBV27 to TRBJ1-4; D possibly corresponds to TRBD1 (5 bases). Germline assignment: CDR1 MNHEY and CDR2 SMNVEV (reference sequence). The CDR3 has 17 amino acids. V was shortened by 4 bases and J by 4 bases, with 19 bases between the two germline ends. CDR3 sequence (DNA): TGTGCCAGCAGTTGGGGCCGTGATTCGATGGGTAATGAAAAACTGTTTTTT. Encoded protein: CASSWGRDSMGNEKLFF. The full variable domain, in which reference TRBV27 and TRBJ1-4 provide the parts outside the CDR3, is EAQVTQNPRYLITVTGKKLTVTCSQNMNHEYMSWYRQDPGLGLRQIYYSMNVEVTDKGDVPEGYKVSRKEKRNFPLILESPSPNQTSLYFCASSWGRDSMGNEKLFFGSGTQLSVL.

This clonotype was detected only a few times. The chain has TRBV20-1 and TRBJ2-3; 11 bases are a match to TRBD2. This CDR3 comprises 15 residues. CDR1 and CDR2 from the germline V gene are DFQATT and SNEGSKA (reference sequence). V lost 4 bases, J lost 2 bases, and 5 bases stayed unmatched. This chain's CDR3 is CSATLAGGHTDTQYF. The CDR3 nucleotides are TGCAGTGCTACTCTAGCGGGGGGCCACACAGATACGCAGTATTTT.

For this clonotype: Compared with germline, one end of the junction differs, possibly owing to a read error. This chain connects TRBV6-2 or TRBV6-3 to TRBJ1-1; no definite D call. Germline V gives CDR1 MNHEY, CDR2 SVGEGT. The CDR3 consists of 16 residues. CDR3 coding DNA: TGTGCCAACAGTTACTCTGGTAGAACTATGAACACTGAAGCTTTCTTT. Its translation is CANSYSGRTMNTEAFF.

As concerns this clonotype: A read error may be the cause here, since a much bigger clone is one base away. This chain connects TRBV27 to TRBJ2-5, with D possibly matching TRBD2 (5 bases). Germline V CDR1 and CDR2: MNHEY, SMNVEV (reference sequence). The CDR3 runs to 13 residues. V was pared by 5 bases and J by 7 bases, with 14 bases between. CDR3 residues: CASSSLYGGTQYF. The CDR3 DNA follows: TGTGCCAGCAGTAGCTTGTACGGAGGGACCCAGTACTTC.

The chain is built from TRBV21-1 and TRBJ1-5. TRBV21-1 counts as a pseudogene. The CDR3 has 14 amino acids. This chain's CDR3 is CASSKLRTIQPQHF. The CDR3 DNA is TGTGCCAGCAGCAAGCTACGGACGATTCAGCCCCAGCATTTT.

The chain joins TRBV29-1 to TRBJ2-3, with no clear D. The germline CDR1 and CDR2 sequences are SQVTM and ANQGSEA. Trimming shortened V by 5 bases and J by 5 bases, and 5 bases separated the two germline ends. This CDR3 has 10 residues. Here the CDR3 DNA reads TGCAGCGTTTCAAGAGATACGCAGTATTTT. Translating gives CSVSRDTQYF.

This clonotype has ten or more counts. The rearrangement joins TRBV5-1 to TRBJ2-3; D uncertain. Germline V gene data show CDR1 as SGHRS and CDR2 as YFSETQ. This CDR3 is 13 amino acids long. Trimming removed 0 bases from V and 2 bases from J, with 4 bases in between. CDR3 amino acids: CASSLAATDTQYF. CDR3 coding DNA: TGCGCCAGCAGCTTGGCTGCCACAGATACGCAGTATTTT.

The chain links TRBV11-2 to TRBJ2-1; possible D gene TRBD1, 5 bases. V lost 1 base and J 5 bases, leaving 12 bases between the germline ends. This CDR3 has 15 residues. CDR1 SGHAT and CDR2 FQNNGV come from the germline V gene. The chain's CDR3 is CASSLGSRGHNEQFF. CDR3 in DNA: TGTGCCAGCAGCTTAGGGTCTAGGGGCCACAATGAGCAGTTCTTC.

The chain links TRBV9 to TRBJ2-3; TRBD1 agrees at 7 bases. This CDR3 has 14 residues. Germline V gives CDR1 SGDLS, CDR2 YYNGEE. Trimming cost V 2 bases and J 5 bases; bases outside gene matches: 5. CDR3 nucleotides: TGTGCCAGCAGCGTCCAGGGGGATGTAGATACGCAGTATTTT. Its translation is CASSVQGDVDTQYF. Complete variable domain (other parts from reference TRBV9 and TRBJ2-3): DSGVTQTPKHLITATGQRVTLRCSPRSGDLSVYWYQQSLDQGLQFLIQYYNGEERAKGNILERFSAQQFPDLHSELNLSSLELGDSALYFCASSVQGDVDTQYFGPGTRLTVL.

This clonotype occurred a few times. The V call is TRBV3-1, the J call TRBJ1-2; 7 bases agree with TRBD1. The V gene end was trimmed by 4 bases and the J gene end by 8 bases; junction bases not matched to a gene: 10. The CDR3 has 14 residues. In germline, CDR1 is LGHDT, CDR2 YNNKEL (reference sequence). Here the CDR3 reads CASSPRTGTGGYTF. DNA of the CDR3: TGTGCCAGCAGCCCTAGGACAGGAACTGGAGGCTACACCTTC.

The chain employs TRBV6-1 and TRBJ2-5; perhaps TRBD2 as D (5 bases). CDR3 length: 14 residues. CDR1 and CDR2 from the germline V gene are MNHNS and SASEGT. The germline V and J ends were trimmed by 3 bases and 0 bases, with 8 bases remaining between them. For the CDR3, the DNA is TGTGCCAGCAGTGATTCGGGATACCAAGAGACCCAGTACTTC. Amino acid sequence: CASSDSGYQETQYF.

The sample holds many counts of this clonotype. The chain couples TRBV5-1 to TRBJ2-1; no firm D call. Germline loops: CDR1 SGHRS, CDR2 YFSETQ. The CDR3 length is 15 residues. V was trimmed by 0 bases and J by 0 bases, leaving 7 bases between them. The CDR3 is CASSLGESSYNEQFF. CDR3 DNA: TGCGCCAGCAGCTTGGGCGAGAGCTCCTACAATGAGCAGTTCTTC. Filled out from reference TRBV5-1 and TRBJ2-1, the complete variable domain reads KAGVTQTPRYLIKTRGQQVTLSCSPISGHRSVSWYQQTPGQGLQFLFEYFSETQRNKGNFPGRFSGRQFSNSRSEMNVSTLELGDSALYLCASSLGESSYNEQFFGPGTRLTVL.

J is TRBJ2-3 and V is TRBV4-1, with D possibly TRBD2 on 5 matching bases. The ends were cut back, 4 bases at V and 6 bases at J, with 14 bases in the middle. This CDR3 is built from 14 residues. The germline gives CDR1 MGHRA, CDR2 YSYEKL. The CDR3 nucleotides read TGCGCCAGCAGCCCGCTGGAGGTAGCCGATACGCAGTATTTT. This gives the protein CASSPLEVADTQYF.

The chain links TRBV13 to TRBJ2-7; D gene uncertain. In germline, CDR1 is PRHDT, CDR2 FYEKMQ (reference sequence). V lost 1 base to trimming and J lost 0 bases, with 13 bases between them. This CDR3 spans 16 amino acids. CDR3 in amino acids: CASSLARALSSYEQYF. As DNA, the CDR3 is TGTGCCAGCAGCTTAGCCCGGGCCTTGAGCTCCTACGAGCAGTACTTC.

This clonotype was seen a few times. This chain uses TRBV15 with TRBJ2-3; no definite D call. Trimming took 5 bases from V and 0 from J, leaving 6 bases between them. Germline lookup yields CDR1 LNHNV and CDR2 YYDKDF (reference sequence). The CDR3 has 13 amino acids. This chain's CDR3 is CATSFDSTDTQYF. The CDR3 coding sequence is TGTGCCACCAGCTTTGACAGCACAGATACGCAGTATTTT.

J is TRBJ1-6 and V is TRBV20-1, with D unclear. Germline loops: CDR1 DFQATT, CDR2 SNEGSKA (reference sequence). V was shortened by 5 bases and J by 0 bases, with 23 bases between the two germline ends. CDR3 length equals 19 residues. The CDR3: CSAAQLKATISSYNSPLHF. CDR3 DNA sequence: TGCAGTGCTGCACAGCTAAAGGCAACAATAAGCTCCTATAATTCACCCCTCCACTTT.